The rows below give T cell receptor beta chains drawn from one sample of a study of blood T cell repertoires in COVID-19. Using immunoSEQ multiplex PCR, the repertoire was profiled, and TCRdb retains in-frame clones only, with some absent. Of 300,000 to 400,000 clones in the sample, 70% to 90% were seen once. What was sequenced was peripheral blood. All receptors derive from a woman aged 45-60 years with active or convalescent COVID-19. CDR3s include the opening cysteine and the closing phenylalanine or tryptophan. A D gene is named only where the DNA matches it firmly. The size field is filled for only some rows; it gives once, few, many or a size class.

size: -; V: TRBV7-2; J: TRBJ1-4; length: 17; D: -; CDR3: CASSLGLPSATNEKLFF; DNA: TGTGCCAGCAGCTTAGGTCTCCCCTCTGCAACTAATGAAAAACTGTTTTTT
size: -; V: TRBV19; J: TRBJ1-5; length: 14; D: TRBD1; CDR3: CASTGGAGNQPQHF; DNA: TGTGCCAGTACAGGGGGCGCGGGCAATCAGCCCCAGCATTTT
size: once; V: TRBV6-2/TRBV6-3; J: TRBJ2-3; length: 13; D: -; CDR3: CASSYGGQNTQYF; DNA: TGTGCCAGCAGTTACGGAGGTCAAAATACGCAGTATTTT
size: -; V: TRBV20-1; J: TRBJ1-6; length: 17; D: -; CDR3: CSASSQGGTQLSSPLHF; DNA: TGCAGTGCTAGTAGTCAGGGAGGAACCCAGCTTAGCTCACCCCTCCACTTT
size: -; V: TRBV28; J: TRBJ1-3; length: 14; D: -; CDR3: CASSPPPSGNTIYF; DNA: TGTGCCAGCAGCCCCCCTCCCTCTGGAAACACCATATATTTT
size: -; V: TRBV7-2; J: TRBJ1-2; length: 15; D: TRBD1; CDR3: CASSFSGQGSYGYTF; DNA: TGTGCCAGCAGCTTCTCTGGACAGGGCTCCTATGGCTACACCTTC
size: -; V: TRBV27; J: TRBJ2-1; length: 15; D: TRBD2; CDR3: CASSFLAGGGGEQFF; DNA: TGTGCCAGCAGTTTTCTAGCGGGAGGAGGGGGTGAGCAGTTCTTC
size: once; V: TRBV7-3; J: TRBJ2-1; length: 15; D: -; CDR3: CASSSTGSSYNEQFF; DNA: TGTGCCAGCAGCTCAACAGGGAGCTCCTACAATGAGCAGTTCTTC
size: -; V: TRBV7-2; J: TRBJ2-7; length: 13; D: -; CDR3: CASSFQPGVEQYF; DNA: TGTGCCAGCAGCTTCCAACCGGGGGTTGAGCAGTACTTC
size: -; V: TRBV20-1; J: TRBJ2-1; length: 11; D: -; CDR3: CSYRDINEQFF; DNA: TGCAGTTACCGGGACATTAATGAGCAGTTCTTC
size: -; V: TRBV6-4; J: TRBJ2-1; length: 17; D: TRBD2; CDR3: CASSLIGGGIHGDEQFF; DNA: TGTGCCAGCAGTTTAATCGGGGGGGGGATCCACGGTGATGAGCAGTTCTTC
size: -; V: TRBV19; J: TRBJ1-1; length: 14; D: -; CDR3: CASTPQGGNTEAFF; DNA: TGTGCCAGTACCCCACAGGGCGGGAACACTGAAGCTTTCTTT
size: -; V: TRBV7-2; J: TRBJ2-3; length: 15; D: TRBD2; CDR3: CASSSLAGAPDTQYF; DNA: TGTGCCAGCAGCTCCTTAGCGGGGGCCCCAGATACGCAGTATTTT
size: -; V: TRBV7-3; J: TRBJ2-1; length: 16; D: -; CDR3: CASSSRQANSYNEQFF; DNA: TGTGCCAGCAGCTCTCGACAGGCCAATTCCTACAATGAGCAGTTCTTC
size: -; V: TRBV6-2/TRBV6-3; J: TRBJ1-2; length: 15; D: TRBD1; CDR3: CASSATGALGYGYTF; DNA: TGTGCCAGCAGTGCGACAGGGGCCTTGGGCTATGGCTACACCTTC
size: once; V: TRBV2; J: TRBJ2-2; length: 15; D: -; CDR3: CASSREQVNTGELFF; DNA: TGTGCCAGCAGTCGAGAACAGGTTAACACCGGGGAGCTGTTTTTT
size: -; V: TRBV6-5; J: TRBJ2-1; length: 13; D: -; CDR3: CASSPIGDGEQFF; DNA: TGTGCCAGCAGTCCTATAGGGGATGGTGAGCAGTTCTTC
size: few; V: TRBV7-9; J: TRBJ1-1; length: 13; D: -; CDR3: CASSLSGVTEAFF; DNA: TGTGCCAGCAGCTTATCAGGGGTCACTGAAGCTTTCTTT
size: -; V: TRBV5-1; J: TRBJ2-3; length: 16; D: -; CDR3: CASSRWAGEGTDTQYF; DNA: TGCGCCAGCAGCCGCTGGGCAGGGGAAGGGACAGATACGCAGTATTTT
size: -; V: TRBV7-2; J: TRBJ2-7; length: 14; D: TRBD1; CDR3: CASSLDRGSYEQYF; DNA: TGTGCCAGCAGCCTAGACAGGGGCTCCTACGAGCAGTACTTC
size: -; V: TRBV4-3; J: TRBJ2-2; length: 14; D: -; CDR3: CASSQDFSTGELFF; DNA: TGCGCCAGCAGCCAGGACTTTAGCACCGGGGAGCTGTTTTTT
size: once; V: TRBV18; J: TRBJ2-7; length: 15; D: TRBD1; CDR3: CASSPRTGGPYEQYF; DNA: TGTGCCAGCTCACCACGGACAGGGGGCCCCTACGAGCAGTACTTC
size: few; V: TRBV19; J: TRBJ1-3; length: 15; D: -; CDR3: CASSIIPDSGNTIYF; DNA: TGTGCCAGTAGTATAATTCCAGACTCTGGAAACACCATATATTTT
size: -; V: TRBV5-3; J: TRBJ2-5; length: 14; D: TRBD1; CDR3: CARSWDRGQETQYF; DNA: TGTGCCAGAAGCTGGGACAGGGGGCAAGAGACCCAGTACTTC
size: -; V: TRBV6-2/TRBV6-3; J: TRBJ1-6; length: 18; D: TRBD1; CDR3: CASSYSVFRTGRNSPLHF; DNA: TGTGCCAGCAGTTACTCGGTCTTCCGGACAGGGCGAAATTCACCCCTCCACTTT
size: -; V: TRBV6-5; J: TRBJ2-3; length: 11; D: -; CDR3: CASSYQDTQYF; DNA: TGTGCCAGCAGTTACCAAGATACGCAGTATTTT
size: -; V: TRBV2; J: TRBJ2-1; length: 16; D: -; CDR3: CASSEWASVTYNEQFF; DNA: TGTGCCAGCAGTGAATGGGCTAGCGTAACCTACAATGAGCAGTTCTTC
size: -; V: TRBV28; J: TRBJ1-2; length: 13; D: -; CDR3: CASSLGGTVLNTF; DNA: TGTGCCAGCAGTTTAGGGGGGACGGTTTTAAACACCTTC
size: -; V: TRBV7-9; J: TRBJ2-7; length: 17; D: TRBD1; CDR3: CASSHLMGQGVAYEQYF; DNA: TGTGCCAGCAGCCACTTAATGGGACAGGGAGTCGCCTACGAGCAGTACTTC
size: -; V: TRBV21-1; J: TRBJ1-5; length: 13; D: -; CDR3: CASSKEQNQPQHF; DNA: TGTGCCAGCAGCAAAGAACAGAATCAGCCCCAGCATTTT
size: -; V: TRBV12-5; J: TRBJ1-4; length: 13; D: -; CDR3: CASEVEESGKLFF; DNA: TGTGCTAGTGAGGTAGAGGAGTCGGGAAAACTGTTTTTT
size: -; V: TRBV9; J: TRBJ2-7; length: 16; D: TRBD2; CDR3: CASSIETSGSPDEQYF; DNA: TGTGCCAGCAGCATCGAGACTAGCGGGAGCCCAGACGAGCAGTACTTC
size: -; V: TRBV27; J: TRBJ2-1; length: 12; D: TRBD1; CDR3: CASRDRFNEQFF; DNA: TGTGCCAGCAGGGACAGGTTCAATGAGCAGTTCTTC
size: -; V: TRBV11-2; J: TRBJ2-2; length: 13; D: -; CDR3: CASSLSNTGELFF; DNA: TGTGCCAGCAGCCTATCGAACACCGGGGAGCTGTTTTTT
size: -; V: TRBV5-1; J: TRBJ1-1; length: 16; D: TRBD1; CDR3: CASSLGQGVGNTEAFF; DNA: TGCGCCAGCAGCTTGGGTCAGGGGGTGGGGAACACTGAAGCTTTCTTT
size: once; V: TRBV5-4; J: TRBJ2-7; length: 14; D: -; CDR3: CASSLIGADYEQYF; DNA: TGTGCCAGCAGCTTGATAGGGGCGGACTACGAGCAGTACTTC
size: -; V: TRBV25-1; J: TRBJ2-4; length: 12; D: -; CDR3: CASSQPGQDQYF; DNA: TGTGCCAGCAGTCAACCCGGTCAGGATCAGTACTTC
size: -; V: TRBV11-3; J: TRBJ1-2; length: 15; D: TRBD1; CDR3: CASSHRKGQREGYTF; DNA: TGTGCCAGCAGCCACCGAAAGGGACAGAGGGAAGGCTACACCTTC
size: -; V: TRBV6-1; J: TRBJ2-6; length: 18; D: TRBD1; CDR3: CASSGGTGGHSGANVLTF; DNA: TGTGCCAGCAGTGGCGGGACAGGGGGCCACTCTGGGGCCAACGTCCTGACTTTC
size: -; V: TRBV5-1; J: TRBJ2-7; length: 14; D: -; CDR3: CASSLGQGVHEQYF; DNA: TGCGCCAGCAGCTTGGGGCAGGGTGTCCACGAGCAGTACTTC
size: once; V: TRBV11-2; J: TRBJ1-2; length: 15; D: -; CDR3: CASSSPDITDYGYTF; DNA: TGTGCCAGCAGCTCTCCGGACATAACGGACTATGGCTACACCTTC
size: -; V: TRBV7-2; J: TRBJ2-1; length: 12; D: -; CDR3: CASTYSYNEQFF; DNA: TGTGCCAGCACCTACAGCTACAATGAGCAGTTCTTC
size: -; V: TRBV9; J: TRBJ2-2; length: 16; D: TRBD2; CDR3: CASSPRVAGVTGELFF; DNA: TGTGCCAGCAGCCCACGGGTAGCGGGAGTCACCGGGGAGCTGTTTTTT
size: -; V: TRBV19; J: TRBJ2-3; length: 14; D: -; CDR3: CASSNDRITDTQYF; DNA: TGTGCCAGTAGTAACGACAGGATCACAGATACGCAGTATTTT
size: once; V: TRBV29-1; J: TRBJ1-1; length: 14; D: -; CDR3: CSVVITGSYLRAFF; DNA: TGCAGCGTTGTAATAACAGGGAGTTATTTGAGAGCTTTCTTT
size: -; V: TRBV4-1; J: TRBJ2-5; length: 17; D: -; CDR3: CASSQEAGTQYQETQYF; DNA: TGCGCCAGCAGCCAAGAGGCGGGGACGCAGTACCAAGAGACCCAGTACTTC
size: -; V: TRBV7-9; J: TRBJ1-3; length: 17; D: TRBD1; CDR3: CASSLAGGQGSGNTIYF; DNA: TGTGCCAGCAGCTTAGCCGGGGGACAGGGGAGTGGAAACACCATATATTTT
size: once; V: TRBV19; J: TRBJ1-5; length: 16; D: TRBD1; CDR3: CASSIVQGKRNQPQHF; DNA: TGTGCCAGTAGTATTGTACAGGGGAAGCGCAATCAGCCCCAGCATTTT
size: -; V: TRBV7-2; J: TRBJ2-7; length: 14; D: -; CDR3: CASSANGRFYEQYF; DNA: TGTGCCAGCAGCGCAAATGGCAGATTCTACGAGCAGTACTTC
size: once; V: TRBV28; J: TRBJ2-6; length: 16; D: -; CDR3: CASSPSGTSGANVLTF; DNA: TGTGCCAGCAGTCCCTCAGGGACATCTGGGGCCAACGTCCTGACTTTC
size: -; V: TRBV6-5; J: TRBJ2-7; length: 15; D: TRBD2; CDR3: CASSRLAGGQREQYF; DNA: TGTGCCAGCAGCAGACTAGCGGGGGGGCAGAGGGAGCAGTACTTC
size: once; V: TRBV19; J: TRBJ2-7; length: 13; D: -; CDR3: CASSIPGVHEQYF; DNA: TGTGCCAGTAGTATCCCGGGAGTGCACGAGCAGTACTTC
size: -; V: TRBV5-1; J: TRBJ1-1; length: 16; D: TRBD1; CDR3: CASSPWDRGESSEAFF; DNA: TGCGCCAGCAGCCCATGGGACAGGGGGGAGAGTAGTGAAGCTTTCTTT
size: -; V: TRBV11-2; J: TRBJ1-1; length: 15; D: TRBD1; CDR3: CASSGLDRGSTEAFF; DNA: TGTGCCAGCAGCGGCCTAGACAGGGGAAGCACTGAAGCTTTCTTT